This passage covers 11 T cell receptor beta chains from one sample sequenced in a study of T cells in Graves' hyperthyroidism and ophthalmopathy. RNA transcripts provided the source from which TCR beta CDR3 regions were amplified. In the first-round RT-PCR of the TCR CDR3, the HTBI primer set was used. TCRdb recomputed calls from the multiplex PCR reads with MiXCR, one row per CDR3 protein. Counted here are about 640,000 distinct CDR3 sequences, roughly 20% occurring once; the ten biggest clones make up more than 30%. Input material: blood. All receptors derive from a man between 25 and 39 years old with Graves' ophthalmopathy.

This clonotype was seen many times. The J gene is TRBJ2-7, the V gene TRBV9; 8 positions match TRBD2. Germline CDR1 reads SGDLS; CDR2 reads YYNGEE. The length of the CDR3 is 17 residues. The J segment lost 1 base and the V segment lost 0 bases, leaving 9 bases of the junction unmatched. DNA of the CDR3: TGTGCCAGCAGCGTAGACCCCTTAGCGGGAACTTCCTACGAGCAGTACTTC. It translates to CASSVDPLAGTSYEQYF.

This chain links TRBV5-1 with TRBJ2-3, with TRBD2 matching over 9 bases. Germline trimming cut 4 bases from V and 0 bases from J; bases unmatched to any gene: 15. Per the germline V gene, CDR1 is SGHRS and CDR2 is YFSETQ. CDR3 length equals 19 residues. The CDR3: CASSRAGGPPPSSTDTQYF. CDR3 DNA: TGCGCCAGCAGCCGAGCGGGAGGCCCGCCCCCCTCTAGCACAGATACGCAGTATTTT.

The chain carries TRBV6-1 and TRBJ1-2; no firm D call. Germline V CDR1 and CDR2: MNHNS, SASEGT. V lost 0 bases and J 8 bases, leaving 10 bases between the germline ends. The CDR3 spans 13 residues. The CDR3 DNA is TGTGCCAGCAGTGAAGCGCGGGCAGTGGGCTACACCTTC. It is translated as CASSEARAVGYTF.

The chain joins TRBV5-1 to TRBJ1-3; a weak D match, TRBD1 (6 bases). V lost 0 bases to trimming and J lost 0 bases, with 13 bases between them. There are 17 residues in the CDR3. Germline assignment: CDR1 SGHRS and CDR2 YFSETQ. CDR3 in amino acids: CASSLGSTGFSGNTIYF. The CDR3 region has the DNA TGCGCCAGCAGCTTGGGGTCTACAGGGTTCTCTGGAAACACCATATATTTT. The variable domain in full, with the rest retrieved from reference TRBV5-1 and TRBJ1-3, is KAGVTQTPRYLIKTRGQQVTLSCSPISGHRSVSWYQQTPGQGLQFLFEYFSETQRNKGNFPGRFSGRQFSNSRSEMNVSTLELGDSALYLCASSLGSTGFSGNTIYFGEGSWLTVV.

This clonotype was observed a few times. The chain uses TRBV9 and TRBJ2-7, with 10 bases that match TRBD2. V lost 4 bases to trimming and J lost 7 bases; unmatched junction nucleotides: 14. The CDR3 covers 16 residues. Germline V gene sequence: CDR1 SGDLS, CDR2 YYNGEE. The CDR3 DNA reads TGTGCCAGCAGCCCCTACCGAGCGGGAGGGCCGGAAGAGCAGTACTTC. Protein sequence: CASSPYRAGGPEEQYF.

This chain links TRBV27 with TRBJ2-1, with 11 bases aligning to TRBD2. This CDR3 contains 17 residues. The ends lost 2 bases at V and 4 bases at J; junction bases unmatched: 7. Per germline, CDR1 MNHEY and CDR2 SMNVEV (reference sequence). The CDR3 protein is CASSLRWLAGGYNEQFF. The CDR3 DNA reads TGTGCCAGCAGTTTAAGGTGGCTAGCGGGAGGTTACAATGAGCAGTTCTTC.

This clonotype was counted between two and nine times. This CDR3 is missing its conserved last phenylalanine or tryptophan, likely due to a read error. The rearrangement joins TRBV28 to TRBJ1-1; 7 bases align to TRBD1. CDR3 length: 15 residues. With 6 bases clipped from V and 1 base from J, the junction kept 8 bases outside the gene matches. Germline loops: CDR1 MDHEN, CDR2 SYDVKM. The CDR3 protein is CASRQPWTGNTEAFL. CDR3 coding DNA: TGTGCCAGCAGACAACCATGGACAGGGAACACTGAAGCTTTCCTT.

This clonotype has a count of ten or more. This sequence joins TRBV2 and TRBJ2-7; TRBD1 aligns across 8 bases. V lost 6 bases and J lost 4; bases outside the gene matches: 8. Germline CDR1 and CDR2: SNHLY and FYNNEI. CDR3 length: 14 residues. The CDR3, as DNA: TGTGCCAGCAGCCCCGTTGGACAGGGTTACGAGCAGTACTTC. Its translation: CASSPVGQGYEQYF.

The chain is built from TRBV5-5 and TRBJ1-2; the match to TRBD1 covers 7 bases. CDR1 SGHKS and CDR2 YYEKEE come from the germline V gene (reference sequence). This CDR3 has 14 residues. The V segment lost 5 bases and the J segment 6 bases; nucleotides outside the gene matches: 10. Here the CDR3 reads CASSPTGEIDGYTF. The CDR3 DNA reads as TGTGCCAGCAGTCCCACAGGGGAAATTGATGGCTACACCTTC.

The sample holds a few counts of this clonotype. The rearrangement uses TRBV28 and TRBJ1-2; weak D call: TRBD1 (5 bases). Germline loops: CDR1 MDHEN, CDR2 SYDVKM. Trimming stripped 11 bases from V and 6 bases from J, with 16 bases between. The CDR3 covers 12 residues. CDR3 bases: TGTGCCGGATACGACAGATCAGATGGCTACACCTTC. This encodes CAGYDRSDGYTF.

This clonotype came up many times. This CDR3 is CASSSGTGVGGYTF. CDR3 sequence (DNA): TGTGCCAGCAGTTCCGGGACAGGGGTCGGTGGCTACACCTTC. The chain has TRBV27 and TRBJ1-2; 10 bases align to TRBD1. With 4 bases clipped from V and 7 bases from J, the junction kept 6 bases outside the gene matches. In germline, CDR1 is MNHEY, CDR2 SMNVEV (reference sequence). The CDR3 runs to 14 residues.